Listed below are T cell receptor beta chains from one sample, sequenced in a study of CD4 T cells in relation to SARS-CoV-2 and coronaviruses. Profiled with immunoSEQ multiplex PCR; TCRdb holds only in-frame clones, not every one. The sample yields about 38,000 clones, 88% seen once. The specimen sequenced was memory CD4+ T cells from PBMCs. The receptors shown here come from an adult with COVID-19. CDR3s include the opening cysteine and the closing phenylalanine or tryptophan. The D gene is left open where the match is weak. Size is stated for part of the rows, as once, few or many counts, or as a class when the clone is expanded.

NA,17,once,TRBV27,TRBJ2-2,CASSLLSFGLPAGELFF,TGTGCCAGCAGTTTATTATCGTTCGGGCTCCCCGCCGGGGAGCTGTTTTTT
NA,15,NA,TRBV18,TRBJ2-5,CASSPLLGPQETQYF,TGTGCCAGCTCACCACTCCTAGGGCCCCAAGAGACCCAGTACTTC
TRBD1,15,NA,TRBV5-6,TRBJ1-1,CASRDRGYLNTEAFF,TGTGCCAGCAGAGACAGGGGATACTTGAACACTGAAGCTTTCTTT
NA,13,NA,TRBV19,TRBJ2-1,CASGGGSYNEQFF,TGTGCCAGTGGAGGGGGCTCCTACAATGAGCAGTTCTTC
TRBD1,15,NA,TRBV5-1,TRBJ1-2,CASSPGDREASGYTF,TGCGCCAGCAGCCCTGGGGACAGGGAAGCCTCTGGCTACACCTTC
NA,15,few,TRBV5-1,TRBJ1-1,CASSWTRGLNTEAFF,TGCGCCAGCAGCTGGACGAGGGGCCTGAACACTGAAGCTTTCTTT
NA,12,NA,TRBV7-3,TRBJ2-7,CASSVLGGEQYF,TGTGCCAGCAGCGTCCTCGGAGGCGAGCAGTACTTC
TRBD1,18,NA,TRBV29-1,TRBJ1-2,CSTYPPGQGAFSPLGYTF,TGCAGCACCTACCCACCGGGACAGGGGGCCTTTTCCCCCTTGGGCTACACCTTC
TRBD1,15,once,TRBV5-1,TRBJ2-3,CASSPGQSSTDTQYF,TGCGCCAGCAGCCCGGGACAGTCAAGCACAGATACGCAGTATTTT
NA,18,NA,TRBV10-1,TRBJ2-3,CASSESGVGVGSTDTQYF,TGCGCCAGCAGTGAGTCGGGTGTCGGAGTAGGGAGCACAGATACGCAGTATTTT